This entry describes one T cell receptor (beta chain). Its target is not known. The data derive from a study of shared clonotypes between healthy human individuals. In the study overall: The donor pool was made up of a couple of women and three men aged 18 to 49. The study, taken as a whole, reports: Clonotypes that were shared across a handful of donors made up around 5.5% of naive CD4 clonotypes. Unshared clonotypes carried lower generation probabilities than those common to all four donors.

The CDR3 length is 14 residues. Germline V gives CDR1 SEHNR, CDR2 FQNEAQ (reference sequence). The V end lost 5 bases, the J end lost 0 bases, and 7 bases lay between the germline ends. It was CD45RO-negative cells, positively selected for CCR7, that made up naive CD8 cells, with terminally differentiated effector memory CD45RA+ cells excluded. Original analysis: ImmunoSEQ gave junction-only sequences without quality scores, so filtering differed. The table came from immunoSEQ multiplex PCR; TCRdb's copy has only in-frame clones and leaves some out. V, J and clone size are taken as reported in that table, and D and trimming were inferred from the DNA itself. The data hold some 2 million clones, with about 95% observed a single time.

Material: naive CD8+ T cells sorted from blood. The source is a man aged 18 to 29 in good health. The V call is TRBV7-9, the J call TRBJ2-2; tentatively, D is TRBD1 (6 bases). The CDR3 nucleotides read TGTGCCAGCAGCAGGGACACGAACACCGGGGAGCTGTTTTTT. This codes for CASSRDTNTGELFF.